The TCR beta chain described here comes from a study of blood T cell repertoires in COVID-19. Study-wide background: Acute-phase and convalescent COVID-19 samples originated in the United States, Italy and Spain. PBMCs, B-cell-depleted T cells, or T cells were the source of the cDNA or gDNA that made up the material.

In the authors' methods: Reference gene primer amplification gave nucleated cell count estimates. Data came from immunoSEQ multiplex PCR; TCRdb stores just in-frame clones and leaves some out. That table gives V, J and clone size, and the DNA gave D and trimming. The sample yields 400,000 or so clones, around 89% seen once. Enrolment of Seattle patients took place during active infection, and they were followed longitudinally. The germline gives CDR1 LGHNA, CDR2 YSLEER. With 2 bases removed from V and 6 bases from J, the gap between germline ends came to 12 bases. CDR3 length: 14 residues. The chain has TRBV4-3 and TRBJ2-3; tentative D call: TRBD2 (5 bases). The source is a woman in her thirties or forties with COVID-19, enrolled during active disease. The source material was peripheral blood. CDR3 sequence: CASSQSGIADTQYF. The CDR3 DNA reads TGCGCCAGCAGCCAAAGTGGGATAGCGGATACGCAGTATTTT.